Listed here are 21 T cell receptor beta chains from one sample, sequenced in a study of blood T cell repertoires in COVID-19. The table came from immunoSEQ multiplex PCR; TCRdb's copy has only in-frame clones and leaves some out. The profile shows some 350,000 clones, more than 75% of them singletons. Material: peripheral blood. These receptors came from a woman in her late teens or twenties who had recovered from COVID-19.

V and J are TRBV5-1 and TRBJ1-2, with D possibly being TRBD1 (6 bases). Per germline, CDR1 SGHRS and CDR2 YFSETQ. The germline V and J ends were trimmed by 5 bases and 8 bases, with 19 bases remaining between them. The CDR3 has 14 residues. In DNA form, the CDR3 reads TGCGCCAGCAGACTACAATTACAGGGAGACGGCTACACCTTC. Translating it yields CASRLQLQGDGYTF.

The V call is TRBV7-2, the J call TRBJ2-5, with a possible D match to TRBD1 (5 bases). This CDR3 region has 17 residues. V was shortened by 1 base and J by 5 bases, with 20 bases between the two germline ends. Per the germline V gene, CDR1 is SGHTA and CDR2 is FQGNSA. The CDR3 reads CASSLVRGRDVEETQYF. DNA for the CDR3: TGTGCCAGCAGCTTAGTTAGGGGCAGGGATGTTGAGGAGACCCAGTACTTC.

The V and J genes are TRBV19 and TRBJ2-5; TRBD2 is a possible D gene (7 bases). V was shortened by 6 bases and J by 5 bases, with 16 bases between the two germline ends. The CDR3 covers 14 residues. Germline CDR1 and CDR2: LNHDA and SQIVND (reference sequence). The CDR3: CASRRGGAGETQYF. CDR3 coding DNA: TGTGCCAGTAGGCGTGGGGGGGCCGGGGAGACCCAGTACTTC.

The chain employs TRBV6-4 and TRBJ1-1; D is uncertain. This CDR3 is built from 13 residues. The germline V and J ends were trimmed by 4 bases and 1 base, with 7 bases remaining between them. CDR1 is MRHNA and CDR2 is SNTAGT in the germline V gene. The CDR3 loop is CASSVRENTEAFF. The CDR3 DNA sequence: TGTGCCAGCAGTGTTCGGGAGAACACTGAAGCTTTCTTT.

This clone was seen a few times. CDR3 nucleotides: TGTGCCAGCAGTTACTCGATAGCGGGGGGCTCCTACGAGCAGTACGTC. Translated, it gives CASSYSIAGGSYEQYV. The rearrangement uses TRBV6-2 or TRBV6-3 and TRBJ2-7; 10 nucleotides line up with TRBD2. Germline CDR1 and CDR2: MNHEY and SVGEGT. V trimming: 0 bases; J trimming: 0 bases; junction bases outside the gene matches: 2. This CDR3 contains 16 residues.

This chain links TRBV29-1 with TRBJ2-3, with D possibly TRBD2 on 5 matching bases. CDR1 is SQVTM and CDR2 is ANQGSEA in the germline V gene. The CDR3 runs to 13 residues. The V end was cut by 4 bases, the J end by 5 bases, with 13 bases between. CDR3 coding DNA: TGCAGCGTTGGGCCCGGGGAGAGAGATACGCAGTATTTT. The encoded protein is CSVGPGERDTQYF.

About this clone itself: Within the sample, other DNA sequences also encode this same CDR3. The rearrangement joins TRBV19 to TRBJ2-7; D not resolved. In germline, CDR1 is LNHDA, CDR2 SQIVND (reference sequence). Trimming removed 1 base at V and 6 bases at J, with 10 bases between. The length of the CDR3 is 13 residues. The CDR3 DNA follows: TGTGCCAGTAGTATAGGTGCCGGCGGCGAGCAGTACGTC. Translating gives CASSIGAGGEQYV.

The gene calls are TRBV19 and TRBJ1-2; 9 nucleotides agree with TRBD1. The germline V gene encodes CDR1 LNHDA and CDR2 SQIVND (reference sequence). The CDR3 consists of 14 residues. J gave up 8 bases and V 5 bases, and 9 bases lay outside the gene matches. The CDR3 sequence: CASSVRDRAGGYTF. The CDR3 DNA follows: TGTGCCAGTAGTGTCCGGGACAGGGCGGGGGGCTACACCTTC.

CDR3 sequence (DNA): TGTGCCAGCAGCTTAGCCAGGGGGACTGAAGCTTTCTTT. Protein product: CASSLARGTEAFF. The rearrangement uses TRBV7-9 and TRBJ1-1; 7 nucleotides align to TRBD1. With 0 bases clipped from V and 5 bases from J, the junction kept 0 bases outside the gene matches. CDR3 length: 13 residues. Germline CDR1 reads SEHNR; CDR2 reads FQNEAQ (reference sequence).

The chain recombines TRBV5-4 with TRBJ1-2; 8 bases are shared with TRBD1. V lost 6 bases, J lost 4 bases, and 5 bases stayed unmatched. Per the germline V gene, CDR1 is SGHNT and CDR2 is YYREEE (reference sequence). This CDR3 has 13 amino acids. CDR3 in DNA: TGTGCCAGCACGGGACAGGCCCTCTATGGCTACACCTTC. Its translation is CASTGQALYGYTF.

The gene calls are TRBV10-2 and TRBJ2-4, with TRBD1 matching 7 bases. Losses at the gene ends were 3 bases for V and 9 bases for J; bases not matched to a gene: 8. The CDR3 sequence is 14 residues long. Germline CDR1 reads WSHSY; CDR2 reads SAAADI. The CDR3 sequence: CASSETGVLSIQYF. The CDR3 DNA is TGCGCCAGCAGTGAAACAGGGGTCTTGAGCATTCAGTACTTC.

The chain carries TRBV14 and TRBJ2-5; D remains unclear. The CDR3 totals 13 residues. V lost 0 bases and J 6 bases, leaving 8 bases between the germline ends. Germline V CDR1 and CDR2: SGHDN, FVKESK. In DNA form, the CDR3 reads TGTGCCAGCAGCCAAGAGTATTGGCAGACCCAGTACTTC. Amino acid sequence: CASSQEYWQTQYF.

The chain links TRBV9 to TRBJ1-1, with 7 bases identical to TRBD1. The length of the CDR3 is 14 residues. Germline CDR1 reads SGDLS; CDR2 reads YYNGEE. With 0 bases clipped from V and 6 bases from J, the junction kept 5 bases outside the gene matches. CDR3 coding DNA: TGTGCCAGCAGCGTAGCTCAGGGGGAATCTGAAGCTTTCTTT. It specifies CASSVAQGESEAFF.

The chain recombines TRBV14 with TRBJ1-4; D not resolved. Trimming removed 2 bases from V and 3 bases from J, with 16 bases in between. The germline V gene has CDR1 SGHDN and CDR2 FVKESK. The CDR3 totals 17 residues. The CDR3 nucleotides read TGTGCCAGCAGCCAAAGGACCCGACGAGGGCCTAATGAAAAACTGTTTTTT. Translated: CASSQRTRRGPNEKLFF.

This clone was detected only once. Sequence at one end of the junction differs from germline and may be a read error. V gene TRBV6-5 combines with J gene TRBJ2-5; a possible D gene is TRBD1 (5 bases). This CDR3 is built from 15 residues. The germline gives CDR1 MNHEY, CDR2 SVGAGI. The CDR3 spells CASSDSPGQGETQYF. CDR3 coding DNA: TGTGCCAGCAGTGACTCCCCAGGGCAGGGTGAGACCCAGTACTTC.

This clone is a singleton in its sample. The chain couples TRBV7-8 to TRBJ2-3; 13 bases agree with TRBD2. With 0 bases clipped from V and 3 bases from J, the junction kept 6 bases outside the gene matches. Germline-derived CDR1 and CDR2 are SGHVS and FQNEAQ. The CDR3 totals 18 residues. The CDR3 nucleotides read TGTGCCAGCAGCTTAGCGAGGACTAGCGGGAGAAGGACAGATACGCAGTATTTT. This sequence encodes CASSLARTSGRRTDTQYF. Looking up the rest from reference TRBV7-8 and TRBJ2-3 gives the full variable domain: GAGVSQSPRYKVAKRGQDVALRCDPISGHVSLFWYQQALGQGPEFLTYFQNEAQLDKSGLPSDRFFAERPEGSVSTLKIQRTQQEDSAVYLCASSLARTSGRRTDTQYFGPGTRLTVL.

This rearrangement joins TRBV6-5 to TRBJ2-1; no reliable D call. Trimming took off 1 base at V and 4 bases at J, with 8 bases between the two ends. Germline CDR1 and CDR2: MNHEY and SVGAGI. The CDR3 sequence is 14 residues long. The CDR3 coding sequence is TGTGCCAGCAGTTACTTAAAGAGTTACAATGAGCAGTTCTTC. This translates into CASSYLKSYNEQFF.

The J gene is TRBJ2-2, the V gene TRBV28; 10 bases agree with TRBD1. CDR1 and CDR2 from the germline V gene are MDHEN and SYDVKM. The V gene end was trimmed by 2 bases and the J gene end by 3 bases; junction bases not matched to a gene: 12. The CDR3 covers 19 residues. The CDR3 region has the DNA TGTGCCAGCAGTTTAACTCCAGGAGACAGGGGGCAGTACACCGGGGAGCTGTTTTTT. Its protein product is CASSLTPGDRGQYTGELFF.

V and J are TRBV19 and TRBJ1-2; possible D gene TRBD1, 5 bases. Germline V CDR1 and CDR2: LNHDA, SQIVND (reference sequence). This CDR3 contains 12 residues. V lost 2 bases, J lost 7 bases, and 8 bases lay in between. CDR3 nucleotide sequence: TGTGCCAGTAGTATATCCGGGGGTGGCTACACCTTC. This encodes CASSISGGGYTF.

The chain has TRBV10-2 and TRBJ1-5; D may be TRBD1 (6 bases). Germline-derived CDR1 and CDR2 are WSHSY and SAAADI. Deletions cut 8 bases from V and 1 base from J, with 18 bases between. The CDR3 spans 16 residues. The CDR3 reads CASGAGEGQSNQPQHF. DNA for the CDR3: TGCGCCAGCGGCGCAGGGGAAGGTCAAAGCAATCAGCCCCAGCATTTT.

The chain links TRBV5-1 to TRBJ1-2, with no clear D. CDR3 size: 16 residues. With 4 bases removed from V and 0 bases from J, the gap between germline ends came to 16 bases. CDR1 is SGHRS and CDR2 is YFSETQ in the germline V gene. As DNA, the CDR3 is TGCGCCAGCAGCCGGGGTACGAGGACGGCTAACTATGGCTACACCTTC. It yields the protein CASSRGTRTANYGYTF.